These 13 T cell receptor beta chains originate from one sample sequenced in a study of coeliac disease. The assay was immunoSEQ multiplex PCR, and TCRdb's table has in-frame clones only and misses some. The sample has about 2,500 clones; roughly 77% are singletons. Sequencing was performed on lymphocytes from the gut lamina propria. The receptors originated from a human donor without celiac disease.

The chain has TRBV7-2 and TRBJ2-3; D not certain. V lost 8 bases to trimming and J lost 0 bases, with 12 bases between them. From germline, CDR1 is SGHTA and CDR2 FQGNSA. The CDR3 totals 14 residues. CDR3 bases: TGTGCCAGCCAAGCCCCCGGGAGCACAGATACGCAGTATTTT. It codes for CASQAPGSTDTQYF.

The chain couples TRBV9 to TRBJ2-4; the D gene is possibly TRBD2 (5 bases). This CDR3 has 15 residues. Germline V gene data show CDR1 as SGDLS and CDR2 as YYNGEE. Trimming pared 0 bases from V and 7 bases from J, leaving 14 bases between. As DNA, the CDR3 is TGTGCCAGCAGCGTAGGGGGTGTGGGAGTGAACATTCAGTACTTC. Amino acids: CASSVGGVGVNIQYF.

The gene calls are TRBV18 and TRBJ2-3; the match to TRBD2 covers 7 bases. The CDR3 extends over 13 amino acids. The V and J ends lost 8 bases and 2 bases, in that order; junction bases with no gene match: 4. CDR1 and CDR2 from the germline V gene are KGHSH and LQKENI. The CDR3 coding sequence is TGTGCCAGCCGAGCGGGGTCCACAGATACGCAGTATTTT. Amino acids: CASRAGSTDTQYF.

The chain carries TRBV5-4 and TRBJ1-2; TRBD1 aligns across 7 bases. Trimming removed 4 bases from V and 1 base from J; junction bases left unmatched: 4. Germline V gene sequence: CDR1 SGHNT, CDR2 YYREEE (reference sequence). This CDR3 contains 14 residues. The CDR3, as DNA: TGTGCCAGCAGCCGTTGGGACAGTAACTATGGCTACACCTTC. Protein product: CASSRWDSNYGYTF.

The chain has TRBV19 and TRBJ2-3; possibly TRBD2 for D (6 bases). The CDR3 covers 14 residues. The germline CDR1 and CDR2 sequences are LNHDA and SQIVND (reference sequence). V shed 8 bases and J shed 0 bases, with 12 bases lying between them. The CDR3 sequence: CASQDYPSTDTQYF. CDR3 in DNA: TGTGCCAGTCAGGACTACCCTAGCACAGATACGCAGTATTTT.

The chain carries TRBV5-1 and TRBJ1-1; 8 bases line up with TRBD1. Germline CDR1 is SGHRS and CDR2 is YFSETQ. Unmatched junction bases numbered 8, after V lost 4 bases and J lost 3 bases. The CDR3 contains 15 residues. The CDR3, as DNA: TGCGCCAGCAGCGCCTTGACAGGGGAGGACACTGAAGCTTTCTTT. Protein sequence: CASSALTGEDTEAFF.

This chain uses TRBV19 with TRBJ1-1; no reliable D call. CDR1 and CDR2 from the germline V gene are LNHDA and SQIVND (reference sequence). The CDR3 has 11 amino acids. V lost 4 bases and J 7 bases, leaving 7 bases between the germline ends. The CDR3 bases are TGTGCCAGTAGTAAGGAGGGTGAAGCTTTCTTT. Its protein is CASSKEGEAFF.

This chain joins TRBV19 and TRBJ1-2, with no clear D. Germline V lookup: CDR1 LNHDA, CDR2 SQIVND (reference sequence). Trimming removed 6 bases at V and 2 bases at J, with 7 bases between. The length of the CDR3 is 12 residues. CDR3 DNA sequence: TGTGCCAGTAGAATACAGAACTATGGCTACACCTTC. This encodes CASRIQNYGYTF.

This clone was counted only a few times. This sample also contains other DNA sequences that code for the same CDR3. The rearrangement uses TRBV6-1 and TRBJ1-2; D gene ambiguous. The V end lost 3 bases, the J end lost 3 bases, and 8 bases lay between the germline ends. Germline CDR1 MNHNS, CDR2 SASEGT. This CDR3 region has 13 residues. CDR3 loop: CASSETGDYGYTF. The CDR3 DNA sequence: TGTGCCAGCAGTGAGACCGGAGACTATGGCTACACCTTC.

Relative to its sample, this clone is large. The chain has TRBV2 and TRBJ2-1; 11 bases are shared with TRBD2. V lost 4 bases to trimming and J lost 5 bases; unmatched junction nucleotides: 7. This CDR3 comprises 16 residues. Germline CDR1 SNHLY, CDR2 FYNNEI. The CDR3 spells CASSVGSGRAHNEQFF. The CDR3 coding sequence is TGTGCCAGCAGTGTGGGTAGCGGGAGGGCCCACAATGAGCAGTTCTTC.

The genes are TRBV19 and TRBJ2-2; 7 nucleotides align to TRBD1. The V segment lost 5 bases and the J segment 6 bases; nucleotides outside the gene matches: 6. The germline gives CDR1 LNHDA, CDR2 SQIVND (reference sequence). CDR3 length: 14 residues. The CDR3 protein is CASSSGGLAGELFF. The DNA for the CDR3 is TGTGCCAGTAGTTCAGGGGGTCTCGCCGGGGAGCTGTTTTTT.

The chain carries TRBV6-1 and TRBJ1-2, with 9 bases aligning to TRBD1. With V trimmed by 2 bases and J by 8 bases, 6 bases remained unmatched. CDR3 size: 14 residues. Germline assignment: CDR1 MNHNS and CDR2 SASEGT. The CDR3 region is CASSERGDRDGYTF. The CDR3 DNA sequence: TGTGCCAGCAGTGAAAGGGGGGACAGGGACGGCTACACCTTC.

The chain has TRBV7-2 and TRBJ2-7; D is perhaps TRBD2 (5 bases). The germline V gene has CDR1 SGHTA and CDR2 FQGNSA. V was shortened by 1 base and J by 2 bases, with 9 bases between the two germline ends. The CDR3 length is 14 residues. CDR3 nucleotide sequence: TGTGCCAGCAGCTTAGGACTAAAAACCTACGAGCAGTACTTC. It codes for CASSLGLKTYEQYF.